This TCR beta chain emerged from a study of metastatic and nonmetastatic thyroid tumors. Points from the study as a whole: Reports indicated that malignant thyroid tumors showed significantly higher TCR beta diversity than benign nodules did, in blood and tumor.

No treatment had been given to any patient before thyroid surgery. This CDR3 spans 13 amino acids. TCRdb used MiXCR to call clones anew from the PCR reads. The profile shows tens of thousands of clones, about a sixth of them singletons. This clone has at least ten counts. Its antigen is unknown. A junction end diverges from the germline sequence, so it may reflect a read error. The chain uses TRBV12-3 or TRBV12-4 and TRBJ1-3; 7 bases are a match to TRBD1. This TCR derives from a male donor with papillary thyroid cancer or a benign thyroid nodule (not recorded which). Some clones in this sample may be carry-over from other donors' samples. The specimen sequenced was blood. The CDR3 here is CASSLGIRDSRNF. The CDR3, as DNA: TGTGCCAGCAGTCTGGGGATTAGGGACAGTCGAAATTTT.